The TCR beta chain under discussion was sequenced for a study of cytomegalovirus exposure and HLA in healthy donors. Study-wide results and caveats: Most TCRs appeared rarely, but some public TCRs recurred in many donors.

Profiling relied on immunoSEQ multiplex PCR, and the TCRdb table lists in-frame clones only, not all of them. This table holds some 170,000 clones, approximately 86% found once. In the case of this clone: The antigen is undetermined.

This CDR3 is 14 amino acids long. The TCR originated in a man aged 25 to 45 in good health and CMV-seropositive. This chain connects TRBV12-2 to TRBJ2-5; TRBD1 is the table's D call, not checked against the DNA. TRBV12-2 is marked as a pseudogene. Sequencing used PBMCs. The chain's CDR3 is CASRLGTQGETQYF. The CDR3 DNA is TGTGCAAGTCGCTTAGGGACACAGGGGGAGACCCAGTACTTC.